These 25 T cell receptor beta chains share one sample of origin, sequenced in a study of T cell repertoires in cytomegalovirus infection (dated by TCRdb to between 2018 and 2021). The instrument was an Illumina HiSeq 1500. TCRdb trimmed public reads at Q25 via fastp, called clones via MiXCR and kept in-frame beta chains. Every entry covers one CDR3 protein and lists the most common genes and DNA from its rows. The sample table holds a few hundred thousand distinct CDR3 sequences, of which approximately 40% were seen once. The top ten clonotypes cover 48% of the sample. These receptors' targets are unknown. This sample's treatment or condition label indicates: in vitro stimulation with specific CMV peptide epitopes to enrich CMV-specific T cells. Sequencing was performed on cultured PBMCs, taken from culture after CMV antigen stimulation. Receptors were obtained from a human donor in good health (CMV status not recorded). Some clones in this sample may be carry-over from other donors' samples.

This clonotype was counted a few times. The chain joins TRBV5-4 to TRBJ2-1; D is possibly TRBD2 (6 bases). Germline CDR1 reads SGHNT; CDR2 reads YYREEE (reference sequence). The CDR3 is 15 residues long. The ends were cut back, 0 bases at V and 7 bases at J, with 14 bases in the middle. The DNA for the CDR3 is TGTGCCAGCAGCTTGGTTGGCGGGAATAGGAATGAGCAGTTCTTC. This encodes CASSLVGGNRNEQFF.

This clonotype turned up a few times. The V and J genes are TRBV15 and TRBJ2-1; D call uncertain. Germline V lookup: CDR1 LNHNV, CDR2 YYDKDF (reference sequence). The CDR3 is 17 residues long. V was pared by 1 base and J by 15 bases, with 28 bases between. CDR3 bases: TGTGCCACCAGCAGAGTTCAGGCAGACCCGAATCTACCCAAATGGTTCTTC. Translated, it gives CATSRVQADPNLPKWFF.

This clonotype was found many times. The chain has TRBV7-8 and TRBJ2-7; TRBD1 might be the D (6 bases). Trimming removed 1 base from V and 2 bases from J, with 9 bases in between. Germline V gene data show CDR1 as SGHVS and CDR2 as FQNEAQ. The CDR3 extends over 14 amino acids. The DNA of the CDR3 is TGTGCCAGCAGCTTAGGGGGGCTCACCTACGAGCAGTACTTC. This encodes CASSLGGLTYEQYF.

This clonotype was detected only once. The chain is built from TRBV12-3 or TRBV12-4 and TRBJ1-3, with D perhaps matching TRBD1 (5 bases). The CDR3 sequence is 14 residues long. Trimming stripped 3 bases from V and 4 bases from J, with 10 bases between. DNA of the CDR3: TGTGCCAGCAGTTTCGGCAGGGTGGGAAACACCATATATTTT. It translates to CASSFGRVGNTIYF.

This clonotype was observed a few times. This chain joins TRBV7-6 and TRBJ2-5; TRBD2 matches 8 bases. V trimming: 2 bases; J trimming: 7 bases; junction bases outside the gene matches: 6. The CDR3 is 14 residues long. In germline, CDR1 is SGHVS, CDR2 FNYEAQ. CDR3 nucleotide sequence: TGTGCCAGCAGCTTAACCGGGGGGGCCGGGACCCAGTACTTC. Translating gives CASSLTGGAGTQYF.

The chain carries TRBV7-6 and TRBJ2-5; 7 bases are a match to TRBD2. The CDR3 has 15 residues. V lost 5 bases, J lost 0 bases, and 6 bases stayed unmatched. Germline V gene lookup returns CDR1 SGHVS and CDR2 FNYEAQ. Written as DNA, the CDR3 is TGTGCCAGCAGCGCGGGAGTCTTTGACCAAGAGACCCAGTACTTC. As protein: CASSAGVFDQETQYF.

The J gene is TRBJ1-4, the V gene TRBV7-2, with 10 bases lining up with TRBD1. There are 15 residues in the CDR3. Germline lookup yields CDR1 SGHTA and CDR2 FQGNSA. Unmatched junction bases numbered 13, after V lost 5 bases and J lost 13 bases. The CDR3: CASSVSGTGDYGLFF. The CDR3, as DNA: TGTGCCAGCAGCGTCTCCGGGACAGGGGATTATGGACTGTTTTTT.

The chain uses TRBV11-2 and TRBJ2-3; the match to TRBD1 covers 8 bases. The CDR3 length is 18 residues. V dropped 5 bases and J dropped 0; count of bases not matched to a gene: 13. Germline V gives CDR1 SGHAT, CDR2 FQNNGV. The CDR3 region has the DNA TGTGCCAGCAGCCTTACTCGAGGACAGGGTGTAAGCACAGATACGCAGTATTTT. Residues: CASSLTRGQGVSTDTQYF. Full variable domain (rest looked up from reference TRBV11-2 and TRBJ2-3): EAGVAQSPRYKIIEKRQSVAFWCNPISGHATLYWYQQILGQGPKLLIQFQNNGVVDDSQLPKDRFSAERLKGVDSTLKIQPAKLEDSAVYLCASSLTRGQGVSTDTQYFGPGTRLTVL.

This clonotype was counted between two and nine times. J is TRBJ2-1 and V is TRBV7-8; D uncertain. The CDR3 runs to 15 residues. Per germline, CDR1 SGHVS and CDR2 FQNEAQ. The ends were cut back, 1 base at V and 3 bases at J, with 10 bases in the middle. The CDR3 DNA sequence: TGTGCCAGCAGCTTAGGATCGGGTAACTACAATGAGCAGTTCTTC. Translating gives CASSLGSGNYNEQFF.

CDR3: CASKSGGGRGQYF. DNA of the CDR3: TGTGCTAGTAAGAGCGGGGGGGGGAGAGGGCAGTACTTC. This chain connects TRBV12-5 to TRBJ2-7, with 10 bases aligning to TRBD2. The V gene's germline CDR1 is LGHNT and CDR2 FRNRAP. CDR3 length equals 13 residues. With 8 bases clipped from V and 9 bases from J, the junction kept 10 bases outside the gene matches.

The genes are TRBV27 and TRBJ2-1; TRBD1 might be the D (5 bases). The germline CDR1 and CDR2 sequences are MNHEY and SMNVEV (reference sequence). V lost 6 bases to trimming and J lost 6 bases, with 12 bases between them. The CDR3 is 13 residues long. The DNA of the CDR3 is TGTGCCAGCAGCAGGGATTTTGGCAATGAGCAGTTCTTC. Protein product: CASSRDFGNEQFF.

Of note for this clonotype: One end of the junction is discordant with germline, which a read error may explain. The chain links TRBV7-8 to TRBJ1-1; D might be TRBD1 (5 bases). Germline values: CDR1 SGHVS, CDR2 FQNEAQ. The CDR3 is 13 residues long. The CDR3 loop reads CASSWGVKTEAFF. The DNA of the CDR3 is TGTGCCAGCAGCTGGGGGGTGAAAACTGAAGCTTTCTTT.

The chain has TRBV7-7 and TRBJ2-5; 7 nucleotides line up with TRBD2. The CDR3 is 16 amino acids. Germline CDR1 reads SSHAT; CDR2 reads FNYEAQ (reference sequence). V was clipped by 4 bases and J by 0 bases; unmatched bases: 8. The chain's CDR3 is CASSSGLVGYQETQYF. In DNA, the CDR3 is TGTGCCAGCAGCTCAGGACTAGTGGGGTACCAAGAGACCCAGTACTTC.

This clonotype has just a few counts. The J gene is TRBJ1-6, the V gene TRBV5-6; no definite D call. Germline V gene lookup returns CDR1 SGHDT and CDR2 YYEEEE. Trimming stripped 7 bases from V and 7 bases from J, with 9 bases between. The CDR3 spans 12 residues. The CDR3 sequence is CASLRRNSPLHF. The CDR3 region has the DNA TGTGCCAGCCTCAGAAGAAATTCACCCCTCCACTTT.

The chain couples TRBV28 to TRBJ1-2, with D possibly matching TRBD1 (6 bases). This CDR3 is 14 amino acids long. CDR1 is MDHEN and CDR2 is SYDVKM in the germline V gene. The V end was cut by 7 bases, the J end by 4 bases, with 16 bases between. CDR3 region: CASITTGRPYGYTF. DNA for the CDR3: TGTGCCAGCATTACAACAGGGCGACCCTATGGCTACACCTTC.

This clonotype was detected many times. The DNA for the CDR3 is TGTGCCAGCAGCTTTCGGCCGCGTTTCTCTGGGGCCAACGTCCTGACTTTC. Translated: CASSFRPRFSGANVLTF. The genes are TRBV7-9 and TRBJ2-6; D call uncertain. V lost 3 bases, J lost 0 bases, and 12 bases lay in between. The CDR3 contains 17 residues. The germline gives CDR1 SEHNR, CDR2 FQNEAQ (reference sequence).

The genes are TRBV4-1 and TRBJ2-5; TRBD2 is a possible D gene (6 bases). V was trimmed by 1 base and J by 5 bases, leaving 17 bases between them. The CDR3 totals 16 residues. CDR1 MGHRA and CDR2 YSYEKL come from the germline V gene. The CDR3 sequence: CASSQGLRGDLETQYF. The CDR3, as DNA: TGCGCCAGCAGCCAAGGGCTGCGGGGTGATCTCGAGACCCAGTACTTC.

The chain couples TRBV20-1 to TRBJ2-1; D is ambiguous. Germline-derived CDR1 and CDR2 are DFQATT and SNEGSKA (reference sequence). The V end lost 4 bases, the J end lost 0 bases, and 10 bases lay between the germline ends. The CDR3 spans 14 residues. As DNA, the CDR3 is TGCAGTGCTACGACCTACAGCTCCTACAATGAGCAGTTCTTC. Translating it yields CSATTYSSYNEQFF.

This clonotype appeared a few times. The V gene is TRBV7-2, the J gene TRBJ2-3, with TRBD2 identical over 8 bases. The CDR3 is made up of 16 amino acids. Germline trimming cut 5 bases from V and 2 bases from J; bases unmatched to any gene: 9. Germline V CDR1 and CDR2: SGHTA, FQGNSA. As DNA, the CDR3 is TGTGCCAGCAGCCCCCCCTCCGGGAGGGCCACAGATACGCAGTATTTT. Encoded protein: CASSPPSGRATDTQYF.

V and J are TRBV7-9 and TRBJ2-5; D not resolved. The CDR3 loop spans 13 amino acids. Germline assignment: CDR1 SEHNR and CDR2 FQNEAQ (reference sequence). V gave up 3 bases and J gave up 7 bases, with 12 bases separating them. The CDR3 loop is CASSFATLGTQYF. The CDR3 DNA reads as TGTGCCAGCAGCTTCGCGACCCTGGGGACCCAGTACTTC.

The chain carries TRBV7-8 and TRBJ1-2; D gene ambiguous. Trimming shortened V by 5 bases and J by 3 bases, and 13 bases separated the two germline ends. Germline-derived CDR1 and CDR2 are SGHVS and FQNEAQ. The CDR3 is 14 residues long. CDR3 sequence (DNA): TGTGCCAGCAGCGCAAGGGCTCGTGACTATGGCTACACCTTC. Translation: CASSARARDYGYTF.

This rearrangement joins TRBV6-1 to TRBJ1-4, with unresolved D. Trimming left V 11 bases short and J 11 bases short, with 15 bases between. This CDR3 is 11 amino acids long. Germline V gene sequence: CDR1 MNHNS, CDR2 SASEGT. The CDR3 coding sequence is TGTGCCCCTCAGTATGGGTTCAAACTGTTTTTT. It codes for CAPQYGFKLFF.

This clonotype appeared a few times. The chain carries TRBV11-2 and TRBJ2-2, with 8 positions matching TRBD2. Germline CDR1 SGHAT, CDR2 FQNNGV. V lost 5 bases and J lost 1; bases outside the gene matches: 6. The CDR3 sequence is 16 residues long. CDR3 residues: CASSPGLVGNTGELFF. In DNA form, the CDR3 reads TGTGCCAGCAGCCCGGGACTAGTCGGGAACACCGGGGAGCTGTTTTTT. The full variable domain, its missing parts supplied by reference TRBV11-2 and TRBJ2-2, is EAGVAQSPRYKIIEKRQSVAFWCNPISGHATLYWYQQILGQGPKLLIQFQNNGVVDDSQLPKDRFSAERLKGVDSTLKIQPAKLEDSAVYLCASSPGLVGNTGELFFGEGSRLTVL.

There are a few counts of this clonotype. The chain has TRBV19 and TRBJ2-2, with 14 bases aligning to TRBD2. The CDR3 is 18 amino acids. The germline V gene encodes CDR1 LNHDA and CDR2 SQIVND (reference sequence). V was clipped by 5 bases and J by 4 bases; unmatched bases: 9. CDR3 sequence: CASSATSGGAQGTGELFF. CDR3 nucleotide sequence: TGTGCCAGTAGTGCGACTAGCGGGGGGGCCCAGGGCACCGGGGAGCTGTTTTTT.

In DNA, the CDR3 is TGTGCCAGCAGTTTCGGAGCAGCAACTAATGAAAAACTGTTTTTT. Encoded protein: CASSFGAATNEKLFF. V and J are TRBV28 and TRBJ1-4; no clear D gene. The V gene's germline CDR1 is MDHEN and CDR2 SYDVKM. This CDR3 is built from 15 residues. V shed 3 bases and J shed 0 bases, with 8 bases lying between them.